The 30 T cell receptor beta chains presented below share a single source sample, sequenced in a study of blood T cell repertoires in COVID-19. The assay was immunoSEQ multiplex PCR, and TCRdb's table has in-frame clones only and misses some. The repertoire holds around 300,000 clones, with about nine tenths as singletons. The specimen was peripheral blood. Receptors were obtained from a woman between 40 and 50 years old who had recovered from COVID-19.

This chain links TRBV3-1 (or the pseudogene TRBV3-2) with TRBJ1-4; 9 nucleotides align to TRBD1. The CDR3 sequence is 13 residues long. V gave up 6 bases and J gave up 5 bases; unmatched junction bases: 1. Germline V gene data show CDR1 as LGHDT and CDR2 as YNNKEL (reference sequence). The CDR3 DNA reads TGTGCCAGCAGGGGACAGGGAAATGAAAAACTGTTTTTT. This encodes CASRGQGNEKLFF.

This sequence joins TRBV11-3 and TRBJ2-7; D is unresolved. The CDR3 sequence is 12 residues long. Germline CDR1 is SGHNT and CDR2 is YENEEA. V lost 8 bases to trimming and J lost 3 bases, with 11 bases between them. CDR3 DNA: TGTGCCAGCGGGCGAGACCACTACGAGCAGTACTTC. Protein: CASGRDHYEQYF. Full variable domain (rest looked up from reference TRBV11-3 and TRBJ2-7): EAGVVQSPRYKIIEKKQPVAFWCNPISGHNTLYWYLQNLGQGPELLIRYENEEAVDDSQLPKDRFSAERLKGVDSTLKIQPAELGDSAVYLCASGRDHYEQYFGPGTRLTVT.

The chain employs TRBV24-1 and TRBJ2-1; D is possibly TRBD2 (6 bases). Trimming stripped 9 bases from V and 5 bases from J, with 13 bases between. CDR1 and CDR2 (germline): KGHDR, SFDVKD. This CDR3 contains 13 residues. CDR3 DNA: TGTGCCACCGGGGGACTTATAAACAATGAGCAGTTCTTC. Translation gives CATGGLINNEQFF.

The chain employs TRBV28 and TRBJ2-7; D is unresolved. CDR1 is MDHEN, CDR2 SYDVKM, per germline. The V and J ends lost 2 bases and 3 bases respectively, with 2 bases between them. This CDR3 contains 11 residues. CDR3 DNA sequence: TGTGCCAGCAGTTTACGCTACGAGCAGTACTTC. This encodes CASSLRYEQYF.

This clone has a handful of counts. The chain uses TRBV19 and TRBJ1-1, with a possible D match to TRBD1 (6 bases). The germline V gene has CDR1 LNHDA and CDR2 SQIVND (reference sequence). The CDR3 covers 13 residues. V lost 5 bases to trimming and J lost 0 bases, with 7 bases between them. The CDR3 DNA is TGTGCCAGTAGTCAGGGGATGAACACTGAAGCTTTCTTT. It yields the protein CASSQGMNTEAFF.

The rearrangement links TRBV3-1 (or the pseudogene TRBV3-2) to TRBJ2-7, with unresolved D. The ends were cut back, 2 bases at V and 3 bases at J, with 2 bases in the middle. The germline CDR1 and CDR2 sequences are LGHDT and YNNKEL (reference sequence). The CDR3 length is 11 residues. CDR3 sequence reads: CASSQLYEQYF. CDR3 nucleotides: TGTGCCAGCAGCCAACTCTACGAGCAGTACTTC.

V gene TRBV24-1 combines with J gene TRBJ2-3, with 9 bases that match TRBD1. CDR3 length equals 16 residues. Trimming at V came to 4 bases and at J to 6 bases, leaving 10 bases not matched to a gene. Germline V gene data show CDR1 as KGHDR and CDR2 as SFDVKD. The chain's CDR3 is CATSEPGQGTMDTQYF. DNA for the CDR3: TGTGCCACCAGTGAGCCGGGACAGGGCACGATGGATACGCAGTATTTT.

The chain joins TRBV12-3 or TRBV12-4 to TRBJ2-3; maybe TRBD2 (5 bases). The CDR3 spans 13 residues. With 4 bases removed from V and 4 bases from J, the gap between germline ends came to 9 bases. CDR3 DNA: TGTGCCAGCAGTTGGGAGAGCCCAGATACGCAGTATTTT. This codes for CASSWESPDTQYF.

This clone was recorded once. The chain combines TRBV30 with TRBJ1-2, with 7 bases that match TRBD1. The CDR3 totals 14 residues. In germline, CDR1 is GTSNPN, CDR2 SVGIG (reference sequence). Trimming cost V 3 bases and J 3 bases; bases outside gene matches: 7. The CDR3 coding sequence is TGTGCCTGGAGCCGCAGGGGGTATGACTATGGCTACACCTTC. It translates to CAWSRRGYDYGYTF.

The gene calls are TRBV7-3 and TRBJ2-3; possibly TRBD2 for D (6 bases). CDR1 and CDR2 from the germline V gene are SGHTA and FQGTGA. Trimming removed 5 bases from V and 7 bases from J, with 16 bases in between. There are 14 residues in the CDR3. This CDR3 reads CASSPPGLANTQYF. CDR3 sequence (DNA): TGTGCCAGCAGCCCCCCGGGACTCGCAAATACGCAGTATTTT.

The chain couples TRBV3-1 (or the pseudogene TRBV3-2) to TRBJ1-6; a weak D match, TRBD1 (5 bases). The V end was cut by 6 bases, the J end by 5 bases, with 11 bases between. Germline loops: CDR1 LGHDT, CDR2 YNNKEL (reference sequence). This CDR3 has 14 amino acids. CDR3 coding DNA: TGTGCCAGCAGGTACAGGAGTAATAATTCACCCCTCCACTTT. Amino acids: CASRYRSNNSPLHF.

The chain combines TRBV11-3 with TRBJ2-7, with TRBD1 matching 7 bases. The V gene end was trimmed by 5 bases and the J gene end by 5 bases; junction bases not matched to a gene: 9. Germline CDR1 and CDR2: SGHNT and YENEEA. CDR3 length: 14 residues. The CDR3 DNA is TGTGCCAGCAGCAGGGGCAGGGGGTCTGACGAGCAGTACTTC. Encoded protein: CASSRGRGSDEQYF.

This sequence joins TRBV6-5 and TRBJ1-6, with 7 positions matching TRBD1. The CDR3 totals 13 residues. Germline lookup yields CDR1 MNHEY and CDR2 SVGAGI. V was pared by 10 bases and J by 8 bases, with 8 bases of the junction left unmatched. The CDR3 coding sequence is TGTGCCATCCTCGGACAGGCCTATTCACCCCTCCACTTT. Protein sequence: CAILGQAYSPLHF.

In DNA form, the CDR3 reads TGCGCCAGCAGCTCAACCGGACTAGCGGGGGGCTACGAGCAGTACTTC. Its translation is CASSSTGLAGGYEQYF. The rearrangement uses TRBV5-1 and TRBJ2-7; 14 positions match TRBD2. CDR1 and CDR2 (germline): SGHRS, YFSETQ. V was clipped by 3 bases and J by 3 bases; unmatched bases: 5. CDR3 length: 16 amino acids.

The chain links TRBV5-1 to TRBJ2-3; maybe TRBD2 (6 bases). Trimming removed 0 bases from V and 1 base from J, with 15 bases in between. There are 17 residues in the CDR3. Germline loops: CDR1 SGHRS, CDR2 YFSETQ. The CDR3 protein is CASSLASASARTDTQYF. The CDR3 nucleotides are TGCGCCAGCAGCTTGGCCTCGGCTAGCGCCCGCACAGATACGCAGTATTTT.

This clone appeared once. The genes are TRBV21-1 and TRBJ2-5; the DNA was not used to check the table's D call, TRBD2. TRBV21-1 constitutes a pseudogene. The CDR3 is made up of 20 amino acids. The CDR3: CASSKAGVGTSGRRGETQYF. The CDR3 coding sequence is TGTGCCAGCAGCAAAGCGGGTGTTGGGACTAGCGGGAGGAGGGGGGAGACCCAGTACTTC.

This clone was seen only once. CDR3 nucleotide sequence: TGTGCCAGCAGCTCGGAGCAGCTATCCCTCAATGAGCAGTTCTTC. Residues: CASSSEQLSLNEQFF. V usage is TRBV7-9 and J usage is TRBJ2-1; unclear D gene. V lost 4 bases and J lost 6, with 16 bases in between. Germline V gene sequence: CDR1 SEHNR, CDR2 FQNEAQ (reference sequence). This CDR3 comprises 15 residues.

Only a few counts were recorded for this clone. The genes are TRBV2 and TRBJ1-4; TRBD1 matches at 7 bases. The junction had 12 bases not matched to a gene; V was cut back by 6 bases and J by 8 bases. CDR3 length: 15 amino acids. CDR1 SNHLY and CDR2 FYNNEI come from the germline V gene. Written as DNA, the CDR3 is TGTGCCAGCAGCGCTACGACAGGGCAGGGCGAAAAACTGTTTTTT. Translated, it gives CASSATTGQGEKLFF.

This clone occurred a few times. The chain recombines TRBV2 with TRBJ2-5; 9 bases agree with TRBD1. Germline lookup yields CDR1 SNHLY and CDR2 FYNNEI. Losses at the gene ends were 5 bases for V and 6 bases for J; bases not matched to a gene: 7. CDR3 size: 14 residues. Here the CDR3 reads CASSQTGQGKTQYF. The CDR3 coding sequence is TGTGCCAGCAGTCAGACGGGACAGGGAAAGACCCAGTACTTC.

In DNA, the CDR3 is TGCGCCAGCAGCAGGGTGGCGGGAGGGCCCTACAATGAGCAGTTCTTC. Translation gives CASSRVAGGPYNEQFF. The V call is TRBV5-1, the J call TRBJ2-1; 9 bases line up with TRBD2. The germline CDR1 and CDR2 sequences are SGHRS and YFSETQ. Losses at the gene ends were 4 bases for V and 2 bases for J; bases not matched to a gene: 7. The CDR3 loop spans 16 amino acids.

The chain carries TRBV11-2 and TRBJ2-1; 15 bases map to TRBD2. The CDR3 is made up of 17 amino acids. Trimming took 0 bases from V and 8 from J; bases not matched to a gene: 5. CDR1 and CDR2 from the germline V gene are SGHAT and FQNNGV. The CDR3 nucleotides read TGTGCCAGCAGCTTAGATCGGACTAGCGGGGGGGCGGATGAGCAGTTCTTC. It translates to CASSLDRTSGGADEQFF.

This clone was found once. This rearrangement joins TRBV29-1 to TRBJ1-1; TRBD1 aligns across 7 bases. Germline CDR1 reads SQVTM; CDR2 reads ANQGSEA. The CDR3 runs 14 residues. The trim removed 7 bases at V and 0 bases at J, leaving 8 bases unmatched. CDR3 nucleotides: TGCAGCGCCCAAGGGGACAGTTTGAACACTGAAGCTTTCTTT. Translating gives CSAQGDSLNTEAFF.

The genes are TRBV6-6 and TRBJ2-3, with D maybe TRBD2 (5 bases). Germline V CDR1 and CDR2: MNHNY, SVGAGI (reference sequence). V was cut by 0 bases and J by 2 bases, with 9 bases left in between. The CDR3 is 15 amino acids. Here the CDR3 reads CASSYSSSATDTQYF. The CDR3 nucleotides are TGTGCCAGCAGTTACTCGAGTAGCGCCACAGATACGCAGTATTTT.

The chain carries TRBV28 and TRBJ1-1, with 8 bases that match TRBD1. The J segment lost 0 bases and the V segment lost 5 bases, leaving 8 bases of the junction unmatched. Germline-derived CDR1 and CDR2 are MDHEN and SYDVKM. CDR3 size: 16 residues. CDR3 DNA sequence: TGTGCCAGCAGTAGAACGGACAGGGTCGTGAACACTGAAGCTTTCTTT. The encoded protein is CASSRTDRVVNTEAFF.

This chain joins TRBV6-5 and TRBJ1-1; no definite D call. Deletions cut 7 bases from V and 6 bases from J, with 15 bases between. In germline, CDR1 is MNHEY, CDR2 SVGAGI. This CDR3 contains 13 residues. The CDR3 DNA reads TGTGCCAGCATCCGGGCCGGGGTTCCTGAAGCTTTCTTT. Encoded protein: CASIRAGVPEAFF.

This clone has a single count. This rearrangement joins TRBV3-1 (or the pseudogene TRBV3-2) to TRBJ1-2, with 7 bases that match TRBD1. There are 15 residues in the CDR3. Per the germline V gene, CDR1 is LGHDT and CDR2 is YNNKEL (reference sequence). V lost 4 bases to trimming and J lost 4 bases; unmatched junction nucleotides: 9. The CDR3 sequence: CASSLRGQDLYGYTF. The CDR3 DNA sequence: TGTGCCAGCAGCCTACGCGGACAGGACCTCTATGGCTACACCTTC.

This rearrangement joins TRBV6-4 to TRBJ2-1, with 11 nucleotides matching TRBD2. Germline trimming cut 6 bases from V and 6 bases from J; bases unmatched to any gene: 4. The CDR3 runs 14 residues. Germline V gene lookup returns CDR1 MRHNA and CDR2 SNTAGT. The DNA for the CDR3 is TGTGCCAGCAGACCACTAGCGGGGGTCAATGAGCAGTTCTTC. Encoded protein: CASRPLAGVNEQFF.

This rearrangement joins TRBV12-3 or TRBV12-4 to TRBJ2-3, with 10 bases matching TRBD2. Trimming cost V 5 bases and J 6 bases; bases outside gene matches: 2. The CDR3 loop spans 13 amino acids. CDR3 sequence (DNA): TGTGCCAGCAGTGCGGGACTAGCGGATACGCAGTATTTT. This gives the protein CASSAGLADTQYF.

This chain uses TRBV7-2 with TRBJ2-3; D gene unclear. Trimming removed 1 base from V and 2 bases from J, with 13 bases in between. The CDR3 is 16 amino acids. From germline, CDR1 is SGHTA and CDR2 FQGNSA. The CDR3 protein is CASSLGAGPSTDTQYF. In DNA, the CDR3 is TGTGCCAGCAGCTTAGGGGCTGGCCCCTCCACAGATACGCAGTATTTT. The full variable domain, in which reference TRBV7-2 and TRBJ2-3 provide the parts outside the CDR3, is GAGVSQSPSNKVTEKGKDVELRCDPISGHTALYWYRQSLGQGLEFLIYFQGNSAPDKSGLPSDRFSAERTGGSVSTLTIQRTQQEDSAVYLCASSLGAGPSTDTQYFGPGTRLTVL.

V gene TRBV10-3 combines with J gene TRBJ2-1, with 11 bases that match TRBD2. V dropped 6 bases and J dropped 9; count of bases not matched to a gene: 13. The germline gives CDR1 ENHRY, CDR2 SYGVKD. This CDR3 has 16 residues. The CDR3 protein is CAIRDSLAGGLGEQFF. In DNA, the CDR3 is TGTGCCATCAGGGACTCCCTAGCGGGAGGTTTAGGTGAGCAGTTCTTC.